What follows describes a single TCR beta chain. The target of this receptor is not known. No quality values exist for individual bases; no much larger clone is one base distant. TCRbeta CDR3 regions were amplified from genomic DNA using the immunoSEQ Assay, a bias-controlled multiplex PCR. In the original analysis: Nucleated cell counts per sample were estimated from amplification of reference gene primers within the assay. To quantify the absolute abundance of each unique TCRbeta CDR3 rearrangement, sequence reads were collapsed and filtered. For each sample, productive Simpson clonality was calculated as the square root of Simpson's diversity index across productive rearrangements. The table comes from immuneACCESS by way of TCRdb, which keeps in-frame sequences with V and J called. Part of the clones is missing from these tables; in studies checked, under half for an unresolved V gene and the rest for unknown reasons. V, J and clone size were drawn from that table, and D and trimming were deduced from the DNA. This sample gives a few hundred thousand clones in total; approximately 90% of them show up just once. Together, the top ten hold 2% of the sample.

The sample belongs to a study of blood T cell repertoires in COVID-19 (TCRdb year 2020). A note on the overall study: Recovered participants in ImmuneRACE Cohort 3 were defined by two consecutive negative NP/OP PCR tests, clearance by a healthcare professional, or resolution of symptoms. Sample metadata almost always included a de-identified subject ID, COVID-19 status, age in years and sex. Samples from collaborators originated in the United States, Italy and Spain and spanned both the acute and convalescent phases of COVID-19. A freely available public database, intended as a resource for researchers studying the immune response to SARS-CoV-2, is where the repertoires were released. The material from the prospective study consisted of cDNA or gDNA derived from T cells, B-cell-depleted T cells, or PBMCs. Deeply sampled blood TCRbeta repertoires from subjects exposed to, actively infected with, or recovered from COVID-19 were included in the dataset. Where available, HLA class I and class II types were taken from metadata supplied by the sample provider and were not determined by assay-based typing. Samples were obtained from the ongoing ImmuneRACE study (first 160 participants) and from over 1,000 subjects provided by 6 global collaborators.

Participants in the prospective study were aged roughly 18 to 89 years, lived in 24 United States geographic areas, and enrolled through a virtual design. In the prospective study, cohorts were assigned on the basis of participant-reported clinical history obtained from a screening survey and a study questionnaire. Each participant in the prospective study had whole blood, serum and a nasopharyngeal or oropharyngeal swab collected by mobile phlebotomists. Prospective study participants could optionally give additional blood draws and questionnaires over an approximately two-month period. Before DNA extraction, prospective study blood samples were shipped either frozen or at room temperature. Study-wide findings and limitations: Clinical and demographic metadata were provided uncurated, with the amount varying by source and participant.

From the cysteine up to the phenylalanine, the CDR3 has a length of 16 residues. Only CDR3 DNA is held: 48 bases, read in frame from base 1. CDR1 SGHDN and CDR2 FVKESK were looked up in the germline V gene. From V the trimming removes 4 bases and from J it removes 5 bases, while the gene matches leave 10 bases of the junction unaccounted for. The receptor comes from a woman in her fifties or sixties in a cohort exposed to, infected with or recovered from COVID-19 (not recorded which). The V and J genes are TRBV14 and TRBJ2-7, and 11 junction bases match TRBD2. Sequencing input: PBMCs or T cells enriched from blood (not recorded which). The bases are TGTGCCAGCAGCCTACGTAGCGGGAGGGCCCCCAACGAGCAGTACTTC. This yields the protein CASSLRSGRAPNEQYF. With the portions outside the CDR3 filled from the reference TRBV14 and TRBJ2-7 genes, the complete variable region becomes EAGVTQFPSHSVIEKGQTVTLRCDPISGHDNLYWYRRVMGKEIKFLLHFVKESKQDESGMPNNRFLAERTGGTYSTLKVQPAELEDSGVYFCASSLRSGRAPNEQYFGPGTRLTVT.